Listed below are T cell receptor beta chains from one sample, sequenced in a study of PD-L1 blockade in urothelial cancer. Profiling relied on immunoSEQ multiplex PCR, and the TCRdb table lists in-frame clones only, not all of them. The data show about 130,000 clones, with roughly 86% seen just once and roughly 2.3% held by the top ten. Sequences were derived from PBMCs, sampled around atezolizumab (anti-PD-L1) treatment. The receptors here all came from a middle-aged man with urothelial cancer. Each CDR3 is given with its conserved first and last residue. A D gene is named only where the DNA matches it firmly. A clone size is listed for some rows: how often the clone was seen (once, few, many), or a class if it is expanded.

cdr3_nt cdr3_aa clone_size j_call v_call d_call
TGTGCCAGCAGCTTAGTTGGGCCAGGGATTACCGAGCAGTACTTC CASSLVGPGITEQYF . TRBJ2-7 TRBV7-8 .
TGTGCCAGCAGGAGGGGGCAGAACACTGAAGCTTTCTTT CASRRGQNTEAFF . TRBJ1-1 TRBV6-1 TRBD1
TGTGCCAGCTCACTCAGGGTTCCCTACGAGCAGTACTTC CASSLRVPYEQYF . TRBJ2-7 TRBV18 .
TGTGCCAGCAGTGAATGGGACAGGGGAAATTCACCCCTCCACTTT CASSEWDRGNSPLHF . TRBJ1-6 TRBV6-1 TRBD1
TGTGCCAGTAGTACCAGACAGGGAGGCAATCAGCCCCAGCATTTT CASSTRQGGNQPQHF . TRBJ1-5 TRBV19 TRBD1
TGTGCCAGCAGTTACTGGGGACAGGACACTGAAGCTTTCTTT CASSYWGQDTEAFF . TRBJ1-1 TRBV6-6 TRBD1
TGTGCCAGCAGCTCCCCGACAGGTTCCTACGAGCAGTACTTC CASSSPTGSYEQYF . TRBJ2-7 TRBV27 .
TGCGCCAGCAGCTCTAACAGCGGGAGCAACAATGAGCAGTTCTTC CASSSNSGSNNEQFF . TRBJ2-1 TRBV5-1 TRBD2
TGTGCCAGCAGATCCGGAGTCCGAGGGACAGATACGCAGTATTTT CASRSGVRGTDTQYF . TRBJ2-3 TRBV5-5 .
TGTGCCAGCAGCTCCCAACGACAGGGTATTACCTACGAGCAGTACTTC CASSSQRQGITYEQYF . TRBJ2-7 TRBV28 TRBD1
TGTGCCAGCAGCTTTCGGCGGGGCCGCGCCTACGAGCAGTACTTC CASSFRRGRAYEQYF . TRBJ2-7 TRBV7-8 .
TGCGCCAGCAGCTTGGAAGTACAGGGGACCGCTTTCTTT CASSLEVQGTAFF . TRBJ1-1 TRBV5-1 TRBD1
TGTGCCAGCAGCGTAGGGGAGGGCTCTCAATATACGCAGTATTTT CASSVGEGSQYTQYF . TRBJ2-3 TRBV9 TRBD2
TGTGCCTGGAGTCCGGGGGGGTTTCGCTACGAGCAGTACTTC CAWSPGGFRYEQYF . TRBJ2-7 TRBV30 TRBD2
TGTGCCAGCAGCTTAAGGTCAAGCGGGAGTTTTGGCACCGGGGAGCTGTTTTTT CASSLRSSGSFGTGELFF . TRBJ2-2 TRBV7-9 TRBD2
TGTGCCAGCAGCCCGACGGGGACAACGGTTAAGTCACCCCTCCACTTT CASSPTGTTVKSPLHF . TRBJ1-6 TRBV7-2 .
TGCGCCAGCAGCTTGTTACAGGGGAAAGACACTGAAGCTTTCTTT CASSLLQGKDTEAFF . TRBJ1-1 TRBV5-1 TRBD1
TGTGCCAGCAGTTCCTACCGGGACAGTAATGAAAAACTGTTTTTT CASSSYRDSNEKLFF . TRBJ1-4 TRBV27 TRBD1
TGTGCCAGCAGTGATAATGGCGGGAGTGATACGCAGTATTTT CASSDNGGSDTQYF few TRBJ2-3 TRBV6-4 TRBD2
TGTGCCAGCAGCCCGGGACAGGGGGAGACCCAGTACTTC CASSPGQGETQYF . TRBJ2-5 TRBV5-4 TRBD1
TGCAGCGTTGAAGATCAGGGGGTGACTGAAGCTTTCTTT CSVEDQGVTEAFF few TRBJ1-1 TRBV29-1 TRBD1
TGTGCCAGCAGTTCGCGTGGGGAGCATGGCTACACCTTC CASSSRGEHGYTF . TRBJ1-2 TRBV2 .
TGTGCCAGCAGCTTCGGCAGGGGGCTAGTTTACTATGGCTACACCTTC CASSFGRGLVYYGYTF . TRBJ1-2 TRBV5-6 TRBD1
TGTGCCAGCAGCGCCCAAAGCGGTACCAACACAGATACGCAGTATTTT CASSAQSGTNTDTQYF . TRBJ2-3 TRBV2 .
TGCGCCAGCAAAGTCGGGACAGGGTCCCTCGAGCAGTACTTC CASKVGTGSLEQYF . TRBJ2-7 TRBV5-1 TRBD1
TGTGCCAGCAGCCAAGAGCCGGGACAAGAGACCCAGTACTTC CASSQEPGQETQYF . TRBJ2-5 TRBV4-2 .
TGTGCCAGCAGCGTAGGGGGGACTAGCGGATCAAATGAGCAGTTCTTC CASSVGGTSGSNEQFF . TRBJ2-1 TRBV9 TRBD2
TGTGCCAGCTCACTTCGAGCCCTAGCGGCCCAAGGCGAGCAGTACTTC CASSLRALAAQGEQYF . TRBJ2-7 TRBV18 TRBD2
TGTGCCACCTCCCCCGGGGGCGGGAGGGCCAACACAGATACGCAGTATTTT CATSPGGGRANTDTQYF . TRBJ2-3 TRBV10-3 TRBD2
TGTGCCAGCAGTTCCGGGGTCTACGAGCAGTACTTC CASSSGVYEQYF . TRBJ2-7 TRBV28 .
TGTGCCAGCAACCTAGCGGGCCCCACTTATGGCTACACCTTC CASNLAGPTYGYTF . TRBJ1-2 TRBV28 .
TGTGCCACCGCCGTTGCGGGGGGGCCCGGCGAGCAGTACTTC CATAVAGGPGEQYF . TRBJ2-7 TRBV6-1 TRBD2
TGTGCCAGCAGCTTAGCTTGGGGGCCCACAGATACGCAGTATTTT CASSLAWGPTDTQYF . TRBJ2-3 TRBV7-8 .
TGTGCCTGGAGTTTGTCGGGAACCTTTAGAAATCAGCCCCAGCATTTT CAWSLSGTFRNQPQHF . TRBJ1-5 TRBV30 .
TGTGCCATCCAGGGGGGAAACACCATATATTTT CAIQGGNTIYF few TRBJ1-3 TRBV25-1 .
TGTGCCAGCAGCTCCCGACAGGGATACACCGGGGAGCTGTTTTTT CASSSRQGYTGELFF once TRBJ2-2 TRBV7-2 TRBD1
TGTGCCAGCAGCTTGTCTGACAGGGTTGGCGGCTACACCTTC CASSLSDRVGGYTF . TRBJ1-2 TRBV5-4 TRBD1